These 2 T cell receptor beta chains share one sample of origin, sequenced in a study of blood T cell repertoires in COVID-19. The assay was immunoSEQ multiplex PCR, and TCRdb's table has in-frame clones only and misses some. Of fewer than 25,000 clones in the sample, approximately 90% were seen once. Sample: peripheral blood. The receptors were gathered from a woman older than 75 with active or convalescent COVID-19.

This chain joins TRBV18 and TRBJ2-2, with D possibly being TRBD1 (5 bases). Germline CDR1 KGHSH, CDR2 LQKENI. V dropped 3 bases and J dropped 6 bases, with 17 bases sitting between them. The length of the CDR3 is 16 residues. CDR3 bases: TGTGCCAGCTCACCCGACTTAGGGGCTGGCGCCGGGGAGCTGTTTTTT. Protein product: CASSPDLGAGAGELFF.

V gene TRBV2 combines with J gene TRBJ1-2; D might be TRBD1 (5 bases). Germline-derived CDR1 and CDR2 are SNHLY and FYNNEI. The CDR3 is 12 amino acids. V was pared by 10 bases and J by 1 base, with 10 bases between. The CDR3 bases are TGTGCCACTCACAGGATTAACTATGGCTACACCTTC. It encodes CATHRINYGYTF.